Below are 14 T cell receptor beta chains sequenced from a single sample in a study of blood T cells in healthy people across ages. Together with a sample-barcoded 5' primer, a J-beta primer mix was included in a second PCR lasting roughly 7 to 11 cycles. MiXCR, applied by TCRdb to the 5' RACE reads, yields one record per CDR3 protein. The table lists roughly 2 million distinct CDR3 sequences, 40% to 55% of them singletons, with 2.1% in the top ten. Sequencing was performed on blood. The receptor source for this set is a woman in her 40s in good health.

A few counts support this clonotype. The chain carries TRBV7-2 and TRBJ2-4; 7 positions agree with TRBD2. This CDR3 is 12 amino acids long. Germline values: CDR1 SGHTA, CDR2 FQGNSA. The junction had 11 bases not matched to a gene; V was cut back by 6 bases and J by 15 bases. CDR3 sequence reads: CASSSISGRGYF. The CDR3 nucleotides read TGTGCCAGCAGTTCGATTAGCGGGCGAGGGTACTTC.

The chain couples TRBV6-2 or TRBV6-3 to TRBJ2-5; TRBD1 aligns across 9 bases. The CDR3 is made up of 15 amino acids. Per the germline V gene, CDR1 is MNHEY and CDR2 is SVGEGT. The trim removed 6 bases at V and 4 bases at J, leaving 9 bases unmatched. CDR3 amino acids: CASRNPGQGGETQYF. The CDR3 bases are TGTGCCAGCAGAAACCCGGGACAGGGAGGAGAGACCCAGTACTTC.

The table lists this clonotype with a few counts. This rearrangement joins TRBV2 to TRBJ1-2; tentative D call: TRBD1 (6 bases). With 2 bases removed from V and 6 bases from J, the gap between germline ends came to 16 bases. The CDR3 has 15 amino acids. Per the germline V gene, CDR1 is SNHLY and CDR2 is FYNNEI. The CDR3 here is CASSERGGLEDGYTF. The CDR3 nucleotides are TGTGCCAGCAGTGAAAGGGGGGGGCTGGAGGATGGCTACACCTTC.

The CDR3 DNA is TGCAGTGCTAGTTTTACAGCCCGAACCTCCTACGAGCAGTACTTC. Translating gives CSASFTARTSYEQYF. V gene TRBV20-1 combines with J gene TRBJ2-7; no reliable D call. The CDR3 has 15 amino acids. V was clipped by 3 bases and J by 0 bases, with 15 bases between them. Germline V gene sequence: CDR1 DFQATT, CDR2 SNEGSKA (reference sequence).

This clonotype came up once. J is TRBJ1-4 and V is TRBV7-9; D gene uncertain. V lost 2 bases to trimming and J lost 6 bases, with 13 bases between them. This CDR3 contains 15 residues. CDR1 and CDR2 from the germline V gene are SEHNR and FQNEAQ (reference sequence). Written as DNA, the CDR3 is TGTGCCAGCAGCTTACCCGTGGCGGGTGATGAAAAACTGTTTTTT. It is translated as CASSLPVAGDEKLFF.

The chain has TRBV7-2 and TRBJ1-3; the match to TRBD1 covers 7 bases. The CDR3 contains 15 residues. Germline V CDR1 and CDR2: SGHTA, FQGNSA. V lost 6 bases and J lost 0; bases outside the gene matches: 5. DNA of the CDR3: TGTGCCAGCAGAGCCGACAGGGACTCTGGAAACACCATATATTTT. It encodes CASRADRDSGNTIYF.

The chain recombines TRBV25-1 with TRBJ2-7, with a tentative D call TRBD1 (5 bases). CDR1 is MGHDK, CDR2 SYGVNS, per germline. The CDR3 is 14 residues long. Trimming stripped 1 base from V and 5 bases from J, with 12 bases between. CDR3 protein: CASSESAGSHEQYF. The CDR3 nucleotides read TGTGCCAGCAGTGAATCGGCAGGGTCCCACGAGCAGTACTTC.

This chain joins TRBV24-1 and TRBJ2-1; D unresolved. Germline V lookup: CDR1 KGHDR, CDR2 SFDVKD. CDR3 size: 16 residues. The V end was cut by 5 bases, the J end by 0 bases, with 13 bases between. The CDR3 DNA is TGTGCCACCAGTGGGATCGTAGACCGCTCCTACAATGAGCAGTTCTTC. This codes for CATSGIVDRSYNEQFF.

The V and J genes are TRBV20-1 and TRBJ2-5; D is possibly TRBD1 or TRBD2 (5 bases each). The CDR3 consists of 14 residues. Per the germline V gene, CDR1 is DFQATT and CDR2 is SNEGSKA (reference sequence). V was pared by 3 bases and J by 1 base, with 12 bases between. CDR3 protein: CSASRWDPQETQYF. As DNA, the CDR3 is TGCAGTGCTAGTCGGTGGGACCCCCAAGAGACCCAGTACTTC.

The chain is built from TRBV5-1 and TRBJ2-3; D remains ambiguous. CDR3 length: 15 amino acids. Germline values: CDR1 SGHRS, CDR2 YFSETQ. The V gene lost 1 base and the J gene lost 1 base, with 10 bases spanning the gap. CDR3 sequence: CASSLTVLGTDTQYF. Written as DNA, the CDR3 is TGCGCCAGCAGCTTGACAGTGCTAGGCACAGATACGCAGTATTTT.

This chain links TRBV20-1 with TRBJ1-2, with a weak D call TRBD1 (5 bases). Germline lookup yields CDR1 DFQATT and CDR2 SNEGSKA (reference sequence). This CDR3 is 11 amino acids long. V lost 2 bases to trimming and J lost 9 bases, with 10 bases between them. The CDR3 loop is CSARQGLSYTF. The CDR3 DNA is TGCAGTGCTAGACAGGGTTTGAGCTACACCTTC.

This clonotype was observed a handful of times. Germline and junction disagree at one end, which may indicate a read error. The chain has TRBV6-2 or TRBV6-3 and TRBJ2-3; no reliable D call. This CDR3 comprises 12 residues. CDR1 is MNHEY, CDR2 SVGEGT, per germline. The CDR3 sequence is CASSDSRDTQYF. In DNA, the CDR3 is TGTGCCAGCAGTGACTCTAGGGATACGCAGTATTTT.

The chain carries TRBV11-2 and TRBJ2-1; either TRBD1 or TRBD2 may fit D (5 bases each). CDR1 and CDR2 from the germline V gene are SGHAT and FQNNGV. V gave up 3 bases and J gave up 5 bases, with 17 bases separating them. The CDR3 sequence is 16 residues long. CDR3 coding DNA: TGTGCCAGCAGCTTGGGGCCGGGGTCCTACCACAATGAGCAGTTCTTC. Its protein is CASSLGPGSYHNEQFF. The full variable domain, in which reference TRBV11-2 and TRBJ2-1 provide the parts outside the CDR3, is EAGVAQSPRYKIIEKRQSVAFWCNPISGHATLYWYQQILGQGPKLLIQFQNNGVVDDSQLPKDRFSAERLKGVDSTLKIQPAKLEDSAVYLCASSLGPGSYHNEQFFGPGTRLTVL.

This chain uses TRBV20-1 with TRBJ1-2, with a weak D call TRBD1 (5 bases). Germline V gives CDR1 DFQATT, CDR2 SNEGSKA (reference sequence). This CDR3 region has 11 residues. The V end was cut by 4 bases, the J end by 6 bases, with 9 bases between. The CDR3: CSANRLHGYTF. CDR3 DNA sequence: TGCAGTGCTAACAGGCTCCATGGCTACACCTTC.